The 28 T cell receptor beta chains presented below share a single source sample, sequenced in a study of shared clonotypes between healthy human individuals. Repertoires were generated with immunoSEQ multiplex PCR, while TCRdb's copy carries only in-frame clones and drops some. Counted here are under 1,100,000 clones, about 80% occurring once; the ten biggest clones make up 0.61%. The sample consisted of memory CD4+ T cells from PBMCs. Subset noted: CD45RA-negative fraction. These receptors were taken from a man aged 18-30 years in good health. Some clones in this sample may be carry-over from other donors' samples.

For this clone: The sample contains more than one DNA sequence encoding this CDR3. The chain employs TRBV13 and TRBJ1-1, with D unresolved. V gave up 0 bases and J gave up 1 base, with 6 bases separating them. The germline V gene encodes CDR1 PRHDT and CDR2 FYEKMQ (reference sequence). The CDR3 is made up of 14 amino acids. The CDR3 loop is CASSLGRRNTEAFF. The CDR3 region has the DNA TGTGCCAGCAGCTTAGGCAGGAGGAACACTGAAGCTTTCTTT. The entire variable domain, with the rest obtained from reference TRBV13 and TRBJ1-1, is as follows: AAGVIQSPRHLIKEKRETATLKCYPIPRHDTVYWYQQGPGQDPQFLISFYEKMQSDKGSIPDRFSAQQFSDYHSELNMSSLELGDSALYFCASSLGRRNTEAFFGQGTRLTVV.

In the case of this clone: The sample carries other DNA sequences with the same CDR3. The genes are TRBV20-1 and TRBJ2-5, with D hard to call. CDR3 length: 10 amino acids. CDR1 is DFQATT, CDR2 SNEGSKA, per germline (reference sequence). The V and J ends lost 6 bases and 1 base respectively, with 3 bases between them. CDR3 sequence reads: CSASQETQYF. The CDR3 DNA is TGCAGTGCCAGCCAAGAGACCCAGTACTTC.

The chain carries TRBV15 and TRBJ1-4; no definite D call. Per germline, CDR1 LNHNV and CDR2 YYDKDF (reference sequence). The CDR3 is 15 amino acids. Trimming removed 0 bases from V and 3 bases from J, with 8 bases in between. The CDR3 coding sequence is TGTGCCACCAGCAGAGAAGGGATGGCTAATGAAAAACTGTTTTTT. This sequence encodes CATSREGMANEKLFF. Complete variable domain (other parts from reference TRBV15 and TRBJ1-4): DAMVIQNPRYQVTQFGKPVTLSCSQTLNHNVMYWYQQKSSQAPKLLFHYYDKDFNNEADTPDNFQSRRPNTSFCFLDIRSPGLGDTAMYLCATSREGMANEKLFFGSGTQLSVL.

At least ten counts were recorded for this clone. This sequence joins TRBV4-1 and TRBJ1-1; no clear D gene. CDR1 and CDR2 (germline): MGHRA, YSYEKL. Trimming took off 0 bases at V and 6 bases at J, with 14 bases between the two ends. The CDR3 covers 15 residues. Here the CDR3 reads CASSQDGWRISEAFF. DNA of the CDR3: TGCGCCAGCAGCCAAGACGGTTGGAGGATCTCTGAAGCTTTCTTT.

The chain joins TRBV6-5 to TRBJ2-7, with 7 bases lining up with TRBD2. The V segment lost 10 bases and the J segment 2 bases; nucleotides outside the gene matches: 14. CDR1 MNHEY and CDR2 SVGAGI come from the germline V gene. The CDR3 is made up of 15 amino acids. CDR3 in DNA: TGTGCCACCTTCGGGAGCGGGGCCGAGGCCTACGAGCAGTACTTC. It encodes CATFGSGAEAYEQYF.

CDR3 sequence (DNA): TGCAGTGCCGCCCGAGACAATGAGCAGTTCTTC. This sequence encodes CSAARDNEQFF. This sequence joins TRBV20-1 and TRBJ2-1; D call uncertain. Germline-derived CDR1 and CDR2 are DFQATT and SNEGSKA (reference sequence). The CDR3 totals 11 residues. Trimming cost V 6 bases and J 5 bases, with 8 bases left between them.

V usage is TRBV28 and J usage is TRBJ2-3; 7 nucleotides agree with TRBD2. The V segment lost 5 bases and the J segment 0 bases; nucleotides outside the gene matches: 11. This CDR3 region has 17 residues. Germline-derived CDR1 and CDR2 are MDHEN and SYDVKM. In DNA form, the CDR3 reads TGTGCCAGCAGTCCCCGAACGCCTAGCGGAAGCACAGATACGCAGTATTTT. Translated: CASSPRTPSGSTDTQYF.

The CDR3 protein is CASGFTGEGTEAFF. CDR3 DNA sequence: TGTGCTAGTGGTTTTACCGGGGAGGGAACTGAAGCTTTCTTT. This rearrangement joins TRBV12-5 to TRBJ1-1; D remains ambiguous. This CDR3 spans 14 amino acids. Trimming removed 3 bases from V and 5 bases from J, with 13 bases in between. The V gene's germline CDR1 is LGHNT and CDR2 FRNRAP.

The rearrangement joins TRBV28 to TRBJ1-1; D is uncertain. Per the germline V gene, CDR1 is MDHEN and CDR2 is SYDVKM. V was cut by 5 bases and J by 4 bases, with 11 bases left in between. CDR3 length equals 13 residues. CDR3 sequence reads: CASSNDVGTEAFF. The CDR3 region has the DNA TGTGCCAGCAGTAATGATGTGGGCACTGAAGCTTTCTTT.

In the case of this clone: At one of its ends the junction is not consistent with the germline gene, which may arise from a read error. V and J are TRBV5-1 and TRBJ2-7; 7 positions match TRBD1. The CDR3 has 13 residues. Germline-derived CDR1 and CDR2 are SGHRS and YFSETQ. The CDR3 bases are TGCGCCAGCAGCCCCCGCGACGGACAGGTGTTCTTCTTC. It specifies CASSPRDGQVFFF.

The V and J genes are TRBV7-8 and TRBJ2-1; no firm D call. The V end lost 1 base, the J end lost 10 bases, and 8 bases lay between the germline ends. The CDR3 is 12 residues long. Looked up from germline, CDR1 is SGHVS and CDR2 is FQNEAQ. CDR3: CASSLEPEEQFF. Here the CDR3 DNA reads TGTGCCAGCAGCTTAGAGCCCGAGGAGCAGTTCTTC.

This rearrangement joins TRBV27 to TRBJ2-3; D not resolved. Trimming took 2 bases from V and 9 from J, leaving 6 bases between them. This CDR3 is 11 amino acids long. In germline, CDR1 is MNHEY, CDR2 SMNVEV (reference sequence). The CDR3 DNA is TGTGCCAGCAGTTTAGCCGGGACGCAGTATTTT. This sequence encodes CASSLAGTQYF.

The chain links TRBV5-1 to TRBJ1-1, with 11 bases that match TRBD1. Germline values: CDR1 SGHRS, CDR2 YFSETQ. The CDR3 totals 15 residues. V lost 3 bases and J lost 6; bases outside the gene matches: 7. The CDR3 here is CASSSTRTGGSEAFF. The DNA of the CDR3 is TGCGCCAGCAGCTCCACACGGACAGGGGGCTCTGAAGCTTTCTTT.

The chain uses TRBV5-4 and TRBJ2-3; tentatively, D is TRBD1 or TRBD2 (6 bases each). The CDR3 has 15 amino acids. In germline, CDR1 is SGHNT, CDR2 YYREEE (reference sequence). V lost 4 bases, J lost 1 base, and 13 bases lay in between. This chain's CDR3 is CASSPEGGRTDTQYF. For the CDR3, the DNA is TGTGCCAGCAGCCCGGAGGGGGGACGCACAGATACGCAGTATTTT.

The table lists this clone with a few counts. This sequence joins TRBV5-6 and TRBJ2-7, with no clear D. This CDR3 contains 13 residues. V shed 3 bases and J shed 5 bases, with 12 bases lying between them. Looked up from germline, CDR1 is SGHDT and CDR2 is YYEEEE. The CDR3 DNA reads as TGTGCCAGCAGCTCACTGTCCCTCCACGAGCAGTACTTC. Translating it yields CASSSLSLHEQYF.

The chain is built from TRBV7-8 and TRBJ2-6; 10 nucleotides agree with TRBD1. The CDR3 sequence is 18 residues long. J lost 1 base, V lost 4 bases, and 7 bases had no gene match. The germline V gene has CDR1 SGHVS and CDR2 FQNEAQ. CDR3 protein: CASSSTGGRTSGANVLTF. The CDR3 DNA reads as TGTGCCAGCAGCTCGACAGGGGGCCGAACTTCTGGGGCCAACGTCCTGACTTTC. Full variable domain (outside the CDR3, taken from reference TRBV7-8 and TRBJ2-6): GAGVSQSPRYKVAKRGQDVALRCDPISGHVSLFWYQQALGQGPEFLTYFQNEAQLDKSGLPSDRFFAERPEGSVSTLKIQRTQQEDSAVYLCASSSTGGRTSGANVLTFGAGSRLTVL.

Comments on this clone: A much more abundant neighbour one base away suggests this may be a read error. This sequence joins TRBV11-3 and TRBJ2-3; maybe TRBD2 (5 bases). This CDR3 is 15 amino acids long. The germline V gene has CDR1 SGHNT and CDR2 YENEEA. DNA for the CDR3: TGTGCCGGCAGCGCAACTAGTTACGGCACAGATACGCAGTATTTT. Translating it yields CAGSATSYGTDTQYF. Together with reference TRBV11-3 and TRBJ2-3, the CDR3 gives the full variable domain: EAGVVQSPRYKIIEKKQPVAFWCNPISGHNTLYWYLQNLGQGPELLIRYENEEAVDDSQLPKDRFSAERLKGVDSTLKIQPAELGDSAVYLCAGSATSYGTDTQYFGPGTRLTVL.

This chain connects TRBV6-5 to TRBJ2-7; D is possibly TRBD1 (6 bases). Germline CDR1 is MNHEY and CDR2 is SVGAGI. This CDR3 is 14 amino acids long. The V end was cut by 3 bases, the J end by 3 bases, with 12 bases between. The CDR3 coding sequence is TGTGCCAGCAGTTATACAGGGCAATACTACGAGCAGTACTTC. It codes for CASSYTGQYYEQYF.

The V call is TRBV30, the J call TRBJ2-2, with D perhaps matching TRBD2 (6 bases). CDR3 length: 14 amino acids. The V end lost 3 bases, the J end lost 4 bases, and 12 bases lay between the germline ends. Germline V gene lookup returns CDR1 GTSNPN and CDR2 SVGIG (reference sequence). In DNA, the CDR3 is TGTGCCTGGAGGGAGGGCCCGGGCACCGGGGAGCTGTTTTTT. This codes for CAWREGPGTGELFF.

The rearrangement uses TRBV2 and TRBJ2-1; 7 bases line up with TRBD1. Germline V gene lookup returns CDR1 SNHLY and CDR2 FYNNEI. V gave up 7 bases and J gave up 2 bases; unmatched junction bases: 11. This CDR3 contains 16 residues. Here the CDR3 reads CASKKRPGQTYNEQFF. The CDR3 region has the DNA TGTGCCAGCAAAAAAAGGCCGGGACAGACCTACAATGAGCAGTTCTTC.

The V call is TRBV5-4, the J call TRBJ2-1; 12 bases line up with TRBD2. J lost 6 bases, V lost 7 bases, and 5 bases had no gene match. CDR3 size: 14 residues. CDR1 SGHNT and CDR2 YYREEE come from the germline V gene (reference sequence). DNA of the CDR3: TGTGCCAGCCAGACTAGCGGGAGTGGCAATGAGCAGTTCTTC. Its translation is CASQTSGSGNEQFF. The whole variable domain, remainder taken from reference TRBV5-4 and TRBJ2-1, is ETGVTQSPTHLIKTRGQQVTLRCSSQSGHNTVSWYQQALGQGPQFIFQYYREEENGRGNFPPRFSGLQFPNYSSELNVNALELDDSALYLCASQTSGSGNEQFFGPGTRLTVL.

The V call is TRBV9, the J call TRBJ2-1; 8 bases agree with TRBD2. This CDR3 is built from 15 residues. V shed 4 bases and J 6 bases; nucleotides not matched to a gene: 9. The germline CDR1 and CDR2 sequences are SGDLS and YYNGEE. CDR3 sequence reads: CASSPRPAGANEQFF. The DNA for the CDR3 is TGTGCCAGCAGCCCCCGACCAGCGGGAGCCAATGAGCAGTTCTTC.

This clone has more than one count but fewer than ten. This chain links TRBV5-1 with TRBJ2-5, with TRBD2 matching 13 bases. V gave up 4 bases and J gave up 5 bases; unmatched junction bases: 8. The germline gives CDR1 SGHRS, CDR2 YFSETQ. CDR3 length: 16 residues. This CDR3 reads CASSVGLAGVGETQYF. The CDR3 DNA reads as TGCGCCAGCAGCGTAGGACTAGCGGGAGTCGGCGAGACCCAGTACTTC.

The genes are TRBV11-3 and TRBJ2-2; tentatively, D is TRBD1 (5 bases). The CDR3 is 16 amino acids. Trimming stripped 5 bases from V and 4 bases from J, with 17 bases between. CDR1 and CDR2 from the germline V gene are SGHNT and YENEEA. In DNA, the CDR3 is TGTGCCAGCAGCCTATTGGGGCAGGGTGGCACCGGGGAGCTGTTTTTT. This sequence encodes CASSLLGQGGTGELFF.

The chain uses TRBV27 and TRBJ2-1; perhaps TRBD2 as D (6 bases). The V end lost 0 bases, the J end lost 4 bases, and 10 bases lay between the germline ends. From germline, CDR1 is MNHEY and CDR2 SMNVEV (reference sequence). The CDR3 is made up of 15 amino acids. In nucleotides, the CDR3 is TGTGCCAGCAGTTTATCTAGCGGAGATTACAATGAGCAGTTCTTC. Amino acid sequence: CASSLSSGDYNEQFF.

Points on this clone: The same CDR3 is also encoded by other DNA sequences in this sample. The gene calls are TRBV7-2 and TRBJ2-7; D call uncertain. The V and J ends lost 3 bases and 1 base respectively, with 10 bases between them. CDR3 length: 14 residues. Per the germline V gene, CDR1 is SGHTA and CDR2 is FQGNSA. This chain's CDR3 is CASSLVTVSYEQYF. The CDR3 DNA reads TGTGCCAGCAGCTTGGTCACTGTTTCCTACGAGCAGTACTTC.

To note about this clone: A much larger clone differs from this one at a single base, so this may be a read error. The chain has TRBV7-9 and TRBJ1-2; possibly TRBD1 for D (6 bases). Germline V gives CDR1 SEHNR, CDR2 FQNEAQ (reference sequence). The CDR3 is 14 residues long. CDR3 amino acids: CAGSPDSRGEGYTF. The CDR3 DNA sequence: TGTGCCGGCAGCCCGGACAGCCGAGGGGAAGGCTACACCTTC. The full variable domain, completed using reference TRBV7-9 and TRBJ1-2, is DTGVSQNPRHKITKRGQNVTFRCDPISEHNRLYWYRQTLGQGPEFLTYFQNEAQLEKSRLLSDRFSAERPKGSFSTLEIQRTEQGDSAMYLCAGSPDSRGEGYTFGSGTRLTVV.

The CDR3: CASTQDPLAGYNEQFF. For the CDR3, the DNA is TGTGCCAGCACCCAAGATCCCCTAGCGGGCTACAATGAGCAGTTCTTC. The chain has TRBV9 and TRBJ2-1, with 8 bases lining up with TRBD2. The trim removed 6 bases at V and 3 bases at J, leaving 11 bases unmatched. There are 16 residues in the CDR3. Germline CDR1 and CDR2: SGDLS and YYNGEE.